Listed here are 22 T cell receptor beta chains from one sample, sequenced in a study of Graves' ophthalmopathy and Graves' hyperthyroidism. Amplifying from RNA transcripts, the study obtained TCR beta CDR3 regions. Second-round multiplex PCR came after a first-round RT-PCR that employed HTBI primers. A single record per CDR3 protein comes from TCRdb applying MiXCR to the multiplex PCR reads. The table records fewer than 600,000 distinct CDR3 sequences, roughly 14% of them present only once. Sequencing was performed on blood. The receptors were sampled from a woman aged 25 to 39 with Graves' ophthalmopathy.

There are many counts of this clonotype. This chain joins TRBV2 and TRBJ1-1; 7 bases fit TRBD1. This CDR3 is 14 amino acids long. The V and J ends lost 7 bases and 4 bases, in that order; junction bases with no gene match: 9. Germline CDR1 is SNHLY and CDR2 is FYNNEI. CDR3: CASTKTGAGTEAFF. Written as DNA, the CDR3 is TGTGCCAGCACTAAAACAGGGGCGGGCACTGAAGCTTTCTTT.

V gene TRBV5-1 combines with J gene TRBJ2-7, with TRBD1 matching over 8 bases. The length of the CDR3 is 15 residues. Germline V CDR1 and CDR2: SGHRS, YFSETQ. The J segment lost 5 bases and the V segment lost 4 bases, leaving 11 bases of the junction unmatched. The CDR3 sequence: CASSKYQGQEDEQYF. DNA of the CDR3: TGCGCCAGCAGCAAGTATCAGGGACAGGAGGACGAGCAGTACTTC.

This clonotype was seen more than once but under ten times. This chain joins TRBV28 and TRBJ2-1; 9 nucleotides agree with TRBD2. This CDR3 is 16 amino acids long. Per the germline V gene, CDR1 is MDHEN and CDR2 is SYDVKM. The trim removed 5 bases at V and 6 bases at J, leaving 11 bases unmatched. The CDR3 reads CASSGGGASGANEQFF. The CDR3 region has the DNA TGTGCCAGCAGTGGGGGCGGGGCTAGCGGGGCCAATGAGCAGTTCTTC.

This clonotype was picked up many times. Here the CDR3 DNA reads TGTGCCATCAGTGAGTCGAGACAGGTCTTACAGACCCAGTACTTC. It yields the protein CAISESRQVLQTQYF. The chain has TRBV10-3 and TRBJ2-5; perhaps TRBD1 as D (6 bases). CDR3 length: 15 amino acids. V was cut by 0 bases and J by 6 bases, with 14 bases left in between. From germline, CDR1 is ENHRY and CDR2 SYGVKD.

This clonotype has more than one count but fewer than ten. This clone may be a read error of a much larger clone one base away. V is TRBV27 and J is TRBJ2-7, with TRBD2 matching 8 bases. Germline V gene lookup returns CDR1 MNHEY and CDR2 SMNVEV (reference sequence). V trimming: 3 bases; J trimming: 5 bases; junction bases outside the gene matches: 9. The CDR3 has 15 amino acids. CDR3 DNA sequence: TGTGCCAGCAGTTTTAGGGGACTAGGGACCCACGAGCAGTACTTC. Translating it yields CASSFRGLGTHEQYF.

This clonotype came up many times. The chain is built from TRBV30 and TRBJ2-7, with D unresolved. The CDR3 consists of 12 residues. CDR1 and CDR2 (germline): GTSNPN, SVGIG (reference sequence). Between the trimmed V and J ends, which lost 0 bases and 5 bases, there was a span of 8 bases. CDR3 sequence (DNA): TGTGCCTGGAGTGTATACCGGCACGAGCAGTACTTC. Residues: CAWSVYRHEQYF. The full variable domain, with the rest looked up from reference TRBV30 and TRBJ2-7, is SQTIHQWPATLVQPVGSPLSLECTVEGTSNPNLYWYRQAAGRGLQLLFYSVGIGQISSEVPQNLSASRPQDRQFILSSKKLLLSDSGFYLCAWSVYRHEQYFGPGTRLTVT.

The table lists this clonotype with many counts. The chain joins TRBV6-1 to TRBJ2-2; D might be TRBD2 (6 bases). The CDR3 sequence is 11 residues long. V lost 6 bases to trimming and J lost 10 bases, with 9 bases between them. Germline CDR1 is MNHNS and CDR2 is SASEGT. The CDR3 bases are TGTGCCAGCAGCGGGGGTTCGGAGCTGTTTTTT. Translated: CASSGGSELFF.

This clonotype was recorded at least ten times. V gene TRBV13 combines with J gene TRBJ1-3; TRBD1 might be the D (6 bases). This CDR3 is built from 14 residues. Germline values: CDR1 PRHDT, CDR2 FYEKMQ (reference sequence). Trimming removed 4 bases from V and 4 bases from J, with 11 bases in between. CDR3 sequence (DNA): TGTGCCAGCAGCTCAACGACAGGAGGAAACACCATATATTTT. This sequence encodes CASSSTTGGNTIYF.

This clonotype was recorded many times. The chain recombines TRBV12-3 or TRBV12-4 with TRBJ1-2; D possibly corresponds to TRBD1 (6 bases). V lost 1 base, J lost 6 bases, and 9 bases lay in between. The CDR3 sequence is 13 residues long. The CDR3 sequence is CASSLGQVDGYTF. Written as DNA, the CDR3 is TGTGCCAGCAGTTTAGGACAGGTCGATGGCTACACCTTC.

This clonotype was recorded at least ten times. For the CDR3, the DNA is TGTGCCAGCAGACCCGGGTCAATGAACACTGAAGCTTTCTTT. Translation: CASRPGSMNTEAFF. The rearrangement uses TRBV28 and TRBJ1-1; no clear D. Germline loops: CDR1 MDHEN, CDR2 SYDVKM. Trimming removed 6 bases from V and 0 bases from J, with 11 bases in between. This CDR3 is 14 amino acids long.

This clonotype was detected ten times or more. The CDR3 loop reads CSARSSGGADYGYTF. CDR3 DNA sequence: TGCAGTGCTAGATCGTCCGGGGGCGCGGACTATGGCTACACCTTC. The V call is TRBV20-1, the J call TRBJ1-2; tentative D call: TRBD1 (6 bases). The CDR3 extends over 15 amino acids. The V end lost 2 bases, the J end lost 3 bases, and 16 bases lay between the germline ends. Germline loops: CDR1 DFQATT, CDR2 SNEGSKA (reference sequence).

This clonotype appeared many times. A much larger clone differs by one base, so this may be a read error. V is TRBV2 and J is TRBJ1-2, with TRBD1 matching 8 bases. V gave up 6 bases and J gave up 6 bases; unmatched junction bases: 0. Germline values: CDR1 SNHLY, CDR2 FYNNEI. The CDR3 length is 11 residues. The CDR3 reads CASRTGDGYTF. The CDR3 nucleotides are TGTGCCAGCAGGACAGGGGATGGCTACACCTTC.

This clonotype was found many times. The chain uses TRBV6-1 and TRBJ1-2; D is possibly TRBD1 (6 bases). The V and J ends lost 6 bases and 6 bases respectively, with 23 bases between them. CDR1 MNHNS and CDR2 SASEGT come from the germline V gene. This CDR3 has 16 residues. CDR3 in DNA: TGTGCCAGCAGCCCAATCCTGCGAGGGACACTCGATGGCTACACCTTC. Its translation is CASSPILRGTLDGYTF.

This clonotype was observed many times. The rearrangement joins TRBV27 to TRBJ1-5; D gene unclear. CDR1 is MNHEY and CDR2 is SMNVEV in the germline V gene (reference sequence). The V and J ends lost 3 bases and 6 bases respectively, with 6 bases between them. This CDR3 has 12 amino acids. In DNA form, the CDR3 reads TGTGCCAGCAGTTTGTGGGGTCAGCCCCAGCATTTT. Protein product: CASSLWGQPQHF.

This clonotype was detected ten times or more. V gene TRBV20-1 combines with J gene TRBJ2-5; the match to TRBD2 covers 11 bases. CDR3 length: 14 residues. Germline lookup yields CDR1 DFQATT and CDR2 SNEGSKA (reference sequence). Germline trimming cut 2 bases from V and 3 bases from J; bases unmatched to any gene: 2. CDR3: CSARLAGGKETQYF. DNA for the CDR3: TGCAGTGCTAGATTAGCGGGGGGGAAAGAGACCCAGTACTTC.

This clonotype was counted at least ten times. V usage is TRBV24-1 and J usage is TRBJ1-3, with unresolved D. Germline V lookup: CDR1 KGHDR, CDR2 SFDVKD. V dropped 5 bases and J dropped 1 base, with 20 bases sitting between them. There are 18 residues in the CDR3. CDR3 bases: TGTGCCACCAGTGTTGCGGCCGAAGGGTTTATTTCTGGAAACACCATATATTTT. Its translation is CATSVAAEGFISGNTIYF.

This clonotype was recorded many times. The genes are TRBV11-1 and TRBJ2-2, with D perhaps TRBD2 (6 bases). Trimming pared 10 bases from V and 1 base from J, leaving 19 bases between. Germline V gives CDR1 SGHAT, CDR2 FQDESV (reference sequence). The CDR3 sequence is 16 residues long. The CDR3 DNA reads as TGTGCCACCCCAGGAGGGGCTAGCGAGAACACCGGGGAGCTGTTTTTT. It translates to CATPGGASENTGELFF.

At least ten counts were recorded for this clonotype. The J gene is TRBJ1-3, the V gene TRBV6-1; D unresolved. Per germline, CDR1 MNHNS and CDR2 SASEGT. The length of the CDR3 is 19 residues. V dropped 0 bases and J dropped 0 bases, with 18 bases sitting between them. The CDR3 DNA reads as TGTGCCAGCAGTGAAGCAGTTAACTCCGGCAGTGGCTCTGGAAACACCATATATTTT. It is translated as CASSEAVNSGSGSGNTIYF.

Only a few counts were recorded for this clonotype. V gene TRBV4-2 combines with J gene TRBJ2-7, with 14 bases identical to TRBD2. This CDR3 is 17 amino acids long. Germline CDR1 reads LGHNA; CDR2 reads YNFKEQ. The V gene end was trimmed by 4 bases and the J gene end by 6 bases; junction bases not matched to a gene: 11. The CDR3: CASSLGTSGGLGREQYF. The CDR3 nucleotides are TGTGCCAGCAGCCTCGGGACTAGCGGGGGCCTTGGTCGCGAGCAGTACTTC.

The chain couples TRBV30 to TRBJ2-3, with a possible D match to TRBD2 (5 bases). The V gene's germline CDR1 is GTSNPN and CDR2 SVGIG (reference sequence). This CDR3 is 11 amino acids long. Trimming took off 3 bases at V and 6 bases at J, with 7 bases between the two ends. CDR3 residues: CAWRRADTQYF. In nucleotides, the CDR3 is TGTGCCTGGAGGAGGGCGGATACGCAGTATTTT.

This clonotype was seen only a few times. The gene calls are TRBV11-2 and TRBJ1-2, with D perhaps TRBD1 (5 bases). The length of the CDR3 is 16 residues. CDR1 is SGHAT, CDR2 FQNNGV, per germline. V was cut by 2 bases and J by 8 bases, with 21 bases left in between. The CDR3 bases are TGTGCCAGCAGCTTATTCTTTGGGGCACTCGCGGAGGGCTACACCTTC. Protein sequence: CASSLFFGALAEGYTF.

This clonotype has ten or more counts. The V gene is TRBV20-1, the J gene TRBJ1-1, with D possibly being TRBD1 (5 bases). The germline V gene encodes CDR1 DFQATT and CDR2 SNEGSKA (reference sequence). This CDR3 is built from 13 residues. Trimming cost V 1 base and J 6 bases, with 12 bases left between them. The CDR3 DNA reads TGCAGTGCTAGAGTCCGGACAAGAGCTGAAGCTTTCTTT. This codes for CSARVRTRAEAFF.